This T cell receptor beta chain was captured by sequencing in a study of blood T cell repertoires in COVID-19. Study summary: Specimens from acute and convalescent COVID-19 originated in the United States, Italy and Spain. Sample material is recorded as cDNA or gDNA derived from T cells, B-cell-depleted T cells, or PBMCs.

Per the original methods: Amplification of reference gene primers was used by the study to estimate nucleated cell counts. TCRdb's table, derived via immunoSEQ multiplex PCR, lists solely in-frame clones and lacks some. V, J and clone size were drawn from that table, and D and trimming were deduced from the DNA. The repertoire holds 100,000 to 150,000 clones, with 90% as singletons. V was pared by 0 bases and J by 8 bases, with 21 bases of the junction left unmatched. Looked up from germline, CDR1 is SGHRS and CDR2 is YFSETQ. The CDR3 covers 19 residues. The gene calls are TRBV5-1 and TRBJ1-1, with TRBD1 matching over 8 bases. The sequenced material came from peripheral blood. This sequence originates from a man in his 60s with COVID-19, enrolled during active disease. This chain's CDR3 is CASSLGGLRGPRASNEAFF. Written as DNA, the CDR3 is TGCGCCAGCAGCTTGGGGGGACTCAGGGGGCCCCGGGCCTCAAACGAAGCTTTCTTT.